The next 14 T cell receptor beta chains were all read from a single sample in a study of T cell responses to AZD1222 COVID-19 vaccine. Method: immunoSEQ multiplex PCR; TCRdb's copy keeps in-frame clones and lacks some. The sample gives about 140,000 clones, approximately 88% of which show up once; about 4% is in the top ten. Material: peripheral blood, obtained on day 0 of AZD1222 vaccination. These receptors all stem from an adult in good health.

This chain uses TRBV7-2 with TRBJ1-6; 11 bases agree with TRBD1. CDR3 length: 14 residues. J lost 14 bases, V lost 3 bases, and 6 bases had no gene match. CDR1 is SGHTA, CDR2 FQGNSA, per germline. The CDR3: CASSLGQGVRALHF. CDR3 bases: TGTGCCAGCAGCTTGGGACAGGGGGTTAGGGCCCTCCACTTT.

This chain joins TRBV9 and TRBJ2-2, with D hard to call. V lost 5 bases, J lost 4 bases, and 15 bases lay in between. Germline values: CDR1 SGDLS, CDR2 YYNGEE. This CDR3 comprises 15 residues. CDR3 loop: CASRVQDTGTGELFF. In nucleotides, the CDR3 is TGTGCCAGCAGAGTTCAAGACACGGGCACCGGGGAGCTGTTTTTT.

The gene calls are TRBV7-3 and TRBJ1-6; TRBD1 might be the D (6 bases). Germline V gene sequence: CDR1 SGHTA, CDR2 FQGTGA. With 4 bases removed from V and 8 bases from J, the gap between germline ends came to 15 bases. The CDR3 is made up of 15 amino acids. Written as DNA, the CDR3 is TGTGCCAGCAGCTCTGAACAGGGAGGGGATTCACCCCTCCACTTT. Encoded protein: CASSSEQGGDSPLHF.

The rearrangement links TRBV5-1 to TRBJ1-1, with D unresolved. From germline, CDR1 is SGHRS and CDR2 YFSETQ. This CDR3 is 15 amino acids long. V shed 3 bases and J shed 4 bases, with 16 bases lying between them. In nucleotides, the CDR3 is TGCGCCAGCAGCTCCGAGCGCGGGTTGCGCACTGAAGCTTTCTTT. This encodes CASSSERGLRTEAFF.

This clone came up a few times. The gene calls are TRBV9 and TRBJ1-4, with 9 bases lining up with TRBD1. The germline gives CDR1 SGDLS, CDR2 YYNGEE. The CDR3 runs 16 residues. V shed 3 bases and J 6 bases; nucleotides not matched to a gene: 9. Here the CDR3 DNA reads TGTGCCAGCAGCGAGAGACCGGGACAGGGCGATGAAAAACTGTTTTTT. Protein product: CASSERPGQGDEKLFF.

CDR3 in amino acids: CASSQRTFQPQHF. The CDR3, as DNA: TGCGCCAGCAGCCAAAGGACCTTTCAGCCCCAGCATTTT. The chain uses TRBV4-1 and TRBJ1-5; D gene unclear. The CDR3 runs to 13 residues. Trimming took 2 bases from V and 6 from J, leaving 8 bases between them. Germline V gene sequence: CDR1 MGHRA, CDR2 YSYEKL.

This rearrangement joins TRBV27 to TRBJ2-1; D possibly corresponds to TRBD1 (6 bases). CDR1 is MNHEY, CDR2 SMNVEV, per germline (reference sequence). The CDR3 runs 15 residues. The V and J ends lost 7 bases and 0 bases respectively, with 13 bases between them. The CDR3 nucleotides are TGTGCCAGCACCTCCCCCAGGGGCTCCTACAATGAGCAGTTCTTC. This gives the protein CASTSPRGSYNEQFF.

J is TRBJ1-6 and V is TRBV18; 9 bases match TRBD1. The CDR3 loop spans 15 amino acids. Germline V CDR1 and CDR2: KGHSH, LQKENI. Trimming removed 5 bases from V and 7 bases from J; junction bases left unmatched: 6. This CDR3 reads CASSVAGTGNSPLHF. The CDR3 DNA follows: TGTGCCAGCTCAGTAGCCGGGACAGGGAATTCACCCCTCCACTTT.

The gene calls are TRBV5-1 and TRBJ2-7, with a weak D call TRBD1 (6 bases). CDR1 is SGHRS and CDR2 is YFSETQ in the germline V gene. The CDR3 has 13 residues. Trimming took off 5 bases at V and 7 bases at J, with 16 bases between the two ends. CDR3 DNA sequence: TGCGCCAGCAGATCAACCGGACAGCGGGAGCAGTACTTC. It is translated as CASRSTGQREQYF.

This clone has a handful of counts. The CDR3: CATSDTMGEAFF. Written as DNA, the CDR3 is TGTGCCACCAGTGATACTATGGGCGAAGCTTTCTTT. The rearrangement links TRBV24-1 to TRBJ1-1; D is undetermined. Germline CDR1 is KGHDR and CDR2 is SFDVKD. The CDR3 totals 12 residues. Trimming stripped 3 bases from V and 8 bases from J, with 9 bases between.

The chain couples TRBV18 to TRBJ1-1; D perhaps matches TRBD1 (5 bases). V lost 7 bases and J 0 bases, leaving 12 bases between the germline ends. CDR1 and CDR2 (germline): KGHSH, LQKENI. The CDR3 totals 14 residues. CDR3 sequence: CASLTGLLNTEAFF. The CDR3 coding sequence is TGTGCCAGCTTGACGGGACTGCTGAACACTGAAGCTTTCTTT.

The V and J genes are TRBV11-2 and TRBJ2-1; the match to TRBD2 covers 10 bases. Germline values: CDR1 SGHAT, CDR2 FQNNGV. The CDR3 sequence is 18 residues long. J gave up 1 base and V 4 bases, and 10 bases lay outside the gene matches. The CDR3, as DNA: TGTGCCAGCAGCTCCAGGACTAGCGGATGGACGTCCTACAATGAGCAGTTCTTC. Its translation is CASSSRTSGWTSYNEQFF.

The chain recombines TRBV7-6 with TRBJ1-4; D is possibly TRBD1 (6 bases). This CDR3 spans 15 amino acids. Germline CDR1 reads SGHVS; CDR2 reads FNYEAQ. The ends were cut back, 2 bases at V and 8 bases at J, with 15 bases in the middle. Here the CDR3 DNA reads TGTGCCAGCAGCTTACCCCGGGGGGCAGGGGAAAAACTGTTTTTT. It yields the protein CASSLPRGAGEKLFF.

This chain connects TRBV10-1 to TRBJ1-4; 9 nucleotides line up with TRBD1. Germline CDR1 and CDR2: WNHNN and SYGVQD (reference sequence). V dropped 2 bases and J dropped 11; count of bases not matched to a gene: 6. This CDR3 contains 14 residues. The CDR3 reads CASSERTGVGKLFF. The CDR3 nucleotides are TGCGCCAGCAGTGAGAGGACAGGGGTTGGGAAACTGTTTTTT.